A selection of T cell receptor beta chains follows, all from one sample in a study of CD8 T cells in ankylosing spondylitis. TCRdb used MiXCR to reprocess the 5' RACE reads, holding one entry per CDR3 protein. The sample consists of about 220,000 distinct CDR3 sequences, about 7.3% of them appearing once. Sequenced input: blood, either unsorted or a sorted T cell fraction (not recorded which). All receptors derive from a male donor with ankylosing spondylitis. Each CDR3 is given with its conserved first and last residue. Fields, in order: clone size, V gene, D gene, J gene, CDR3 protein, CDR3 DNA. D genes are given only for firm matches. Part of the rows lack a size; the others show once, few, many or a class for expanded clones.

clone_size: NA
v_call: TRBV27
d_call: NA
j_call: TRBJ2-7
cdr3_aa: CASSSPGDEQYF
cdr3_nt: TGTGCCAGCAGCTCTCCGGGTGACGAGCAGTACTTC

clone_size: many
v_call: TRBV4-1
d_call: TRBD1
j_call: TRBJ1-4
cdr3_aa: CASSQPGTGDEKLFF
cdr3_nt: TGCGCCAGCAGCCAACCCGGGACAGGGGATGAAAAACTGTTTTTT

clone_size: many
v_call: TRBV28
d_call: TRBD1
j_call: TRBJ1-1
cdr3_aa: CASSDRDRGRRTEAFF
cdr3_nt: TGTGCCAGCAGTGACCGGGACAGGGGGCGTCGGACTGAAGCTTTCTTT

clone_size: many
v_call: TRBV7-8
d_call: NA
j_call: TRBJ1-1
cdr3_aa: CASSLEEGNTEAFF
cdr3_nt: TGTGCCAGCAGCTTAGAGGAGGGGAACACTGAAGCTTTCTTT

clone_size: NA
v_call: TRBV4-3
d_call: NA
j_call: TRBJ1-1
cdr3_aa: CASSQRHRGVIVNTEAFF
cdr3_nt: TGCGCCAGCAGCCAGAGGCACAGAGGGGTCATAGTGAACACTGAAGCTTTCTTT

clone_size: NA
v_call: TRBV5-6
d_call: NA
j_call: TRBJ2-1
cdr3_aa: CASSLEGWEANNEQFF
cdr3_nt: TGTGCCAGCAGCTTGGAGGGATGGGAGGCTAACAATGAGCAGTTCTTC

clone_size: NA
v_call: TRBV4-3
d_call: TRBD2
j_call: TRBJ2-7
cdr3_aa: CASSQVWASGKYEQYF
cdr3_nt: TGCGCCAGCAGCCAAGTTTGGGCTAGCGGGAAATACGAGCAGTACTTC

clone_size: many
v_call: TRBV6-4
d_call: NA
j_call: TRBJ1-5
cdr3_aa: CASSDSGIGCRGEDASNQPQHF
cdr3_nt: TGTGCCAGCAGTGACTCAGGGATTGGATGCAGGGGCGAAGATGCAAGCAATCAGCCCCAGCATTTT

clone_size: NA
v_call: TRBV4-3
d_call: NA
j_call: TRBJ2-5
cdr3_aa: CASSQGPGWDETQYF
cdr3_nt: TGCGCCAGCAGCCAAGGGCCTGGGTGGGATGAGACCCAGTACTTC

clone_size: many
v_call: TRBV7-3
d_call: NA
j_call: TRBJ2-2
cdr3_aa: CASSGGHTGELFF
cdr3_nt: TGTGCCAGCAGCGGGGGGCACACCGGGGAGCTGTTTTTT

clone_size: many
v_call: TRBV5-1
d_call: NA
j_call: TRBJ2-7
cdr3_aa: CASSPLPSESGHEQYF
cdr3_nt: TGCGCCAGCAGCCCGCTCCCCAGCGAAAGTGGCCACGAGCAGTACTTC

clone_size: many
v_call: TRBV2
d_call: TRBD2
j_call: TRBJ2-3
cdr3_aa: CASTYSGKGQTQYF
cdr3_nt: TGTGCCAGCACCTATAGCGGGAAGGGGCAGACGCAGTATTTT

clone_size: many
v_call: TRBV21-1
d_call: NA
j_call: TRBJ1-5
cdr3_aa: CASSKGGADRVNQPQHF
cdr3_nt: TGTGCCAGCAGCAAAGGAGGGGCGGACAGAGTCAATCAGCCCCAGCATTTT

clone_size: NA
v_call: TRBV11-2
d_call: NA
j_call: TRBJ2-7
cdr3_aa: CASSLDPEGPPGSEQYF
cdr3_nt: TGTGCCAGCAGCTTAGATCCAGAGGGGCCCCCTGGATCCGAGCAGTACTTC

clone_size: few
v_call: TRBV11-3
d_call: TRBD1
j_call: TRBJ2-1
cdr3_aa: CASSRTGATRANEQFF
cdr3_nt: TGTGCCAGCAGTCGCACAGGGGCAACACGGGCGAATGAGCAGTTCTTC

clone_size: many
v_call: TRBV12-3/TRBV12-4
d_call: NA
j_call: TRBJ1-2
cdr3_aa: CASSLGGINGYTF
cdr3_nt: TGTGCCAGCAGTTTAGGCGGAATAAATGGCTACACCTTC

clone_size: many
v_call: TRBV28
d_call: TRBD2
j_call: TRBJ2-7
cdr3_aa: CASRLLAGRYEQYF
cdr3_nt: TGTGCCAGCAGACTTCTAGCGGGAAGATACGAGCAGTACTTC

clone_size: few
v_call: TRBV6-2/TRBV6-3
d_call: NA
j_call: TRBJ2-7
cdr3_aa: CASSYTPFHEQYF
cdr3_nt: TGTGCCAGCAGTTACACCCCATTCCACGAGCAGTACTTC

clone_size: few
v_call: TRBV20-1
d_call: NA
j_call: TRBJ1-2
cdr3_aa: CSAEGMSPGYTF
cdr3_nt: TGCAGTGCTGAGGGCATGTCCCCCGGCTACACCTTC

clone_size: many
v_call: TRBV7-7
d_call: NA
j_call: TRBJ2-7
cdr3_aa: CASSLDGNPSYEQYF
cdr3_nt: TGTGCTAGCAGCTTAGACGGGAACCCCTCCTACGAGCAGTACTTC

clone_size: many
v_call: TRBV9
d_call: TRBD1
j_call: TRBJ2-7
cdr3_aa: CASSVGTGMDYEQYF
cdr3_nt: TGTGCCAGCAGCGTAGGGACAGGCATGGACTACGAGCAGTACTTC

clone_size: few
v_call: TRBV27
d_call: TRBD2
j_call: TRBJ2-3
cdr3_aa: CASRGLAVTDTQYF
cdr3_nt: TGTGCCAGCAGAGGACTAGCGGTCACAGATACGCAGTATTTT

clone_size: NA
v_call: TRBV9
d_call: NA
j_call: TRBJ1-2
cdr3_aa: CASSVPTGEGNYGYTF
cdr3_nt: TGTGCCAGCAGCGTACCGACAGGTGAAGGAAACTATGGCTACACCTTC

clone_size: few
v_call: TRBV5-5
d_call: TRBD1
j_call: TRBJ1-1
cdr3_aa: CASSLAQGGMDTEAFF
cdr3_nt: TGTGCCAGCAGCTTGGCTCAGGGGGGAATGGACACTGAAGCTTTCTTT

clone_size: many
v_call: TRBV12-3/TRBV12-4
d_call: NA
j_call: TRBJ2-7
cdr3_aa: CASSLSGYPYEQYF
cdr3_nt: TGTGCCAGCAGTTTATCGGGGTATCCCTACGAGCAGTACTTC

clone_size: medium-sized
v_call: TRBV5-1
d_call: NA
j_call: TRBJ1-2
cdr3_aa: CASSLELAGHGYTF
cdr3_nt: TGCGCCAGCAGCTTGGAGCTGGCTGGCCATGGCTACACCTTC

clone_size: many
v_call: TRBV10-3
d_call: NA
j_call: TRBJ1-6
cdr3_aa: CAISRGGGSPLHF
cdr3_nt: TGTGCCATCAGCCGAGGAGGGGGGTCACCCCTCCACTTT

clone_size: few
v_call: TRBV7-3
d_call: NA
j_call: TRBJ2-7
cdr3_aa: CASSPDPVAEQYF
cdr3_nt: TGTGCCAGCAGCCCCGACCCCGTCGCCGAGCAGTACTTC

clone_size: few
v_call: TRBV6-2/TRBV6-3
d_call: NA
j_call: TRBJ2-1
cdr3_aa: CASSRDAGYNEQFF
cdr3_nt: TGTGCCAGCAGTCGGGACGCCGGATACAATGAGCAGTTCTTC